Below are 11 T cell receptor beta chains sequenced from a single sample in a study of T-cell reconstitution after alpha-beta-depleted transplantation in children. A library of TCRbeta sequences, prepared with unique molecular identifiers, was generated. One entry per CDR3 protein results from TCRdb running MiXCR on the PCR reads. The table records more than 400,000 distinct CDR3 sequences, over 40% of them present only once. The source was PBMCs, collected before TCRalphabeta/CD19-depleted stem cell transplant. These TCRs come from a girl aged 2-10 years with aplastic anemia, due to receive a stem cell transplant.

CDR3 sequence: CASSLVLGDRFF. The CDR3 DNA reads TGTGCCAGCAGCTTAGTGCTGGGAGATCGGTTCTTC. The rearrangement links TRBV7-9 to TRBJ2-1; tentative D call: TRBD2 (5 bases). The length of the CDR3 is 12 residues. V lost 1 base and J 15 bases, leaving 13 bases between the germline ends. CDR1 is SEHNR and CDR2 is FQNEAQ in the germline V gene (reference sequence).

This clonotype was counted many times. The chain couples TRBV13 to TRBJ2-7; maybe TRBD2 (5 bases). Trimming removed 0 bases at V and 3 bases at J, with 9 bases between. Germline CDR1 PRHDT, CDR2 FYEKMQ (reference sequence). This CDR3 contains 14 residues. In DNA form, the CDR3 reads TGTGCCAGCAGCTTAGGGGCAGGAGGCTACGAGCAGTACTTC. Translation gives CASSLGAGGYEQYF.

This clonotype came up a few times. The V and J genes are TRBV28 and TRBJ2-3; 9 bases are a match to TRBD2. The V and J ends lost 5 bases and 10 bases, in that order; junction bases with no gene match: 10. The CDR3 contains 14 residues. Germline values: CDR1 MDHEN, CDR2 SYDVKM. CDR3 protein: CASSLSLSGSSQYF. The CDR3 region has the DNA TGTGCCAGCAGTCTGAGCCTTAGCGGGAGCTCGCAGTATTTT.

This clonotype has a handful of counts. The rearrangement uses TRBV10-3 and TRBJ1-2; D gene uncertain. Germline V gene sequence: CDR1 ENHRY, CDR2 SYGVKD. V gave up 6 bases and J gave up 4 bases, with 21 bases separating them. This CDR3 is built from 16 residues. CDR3 sequence: CAISQGNSRSGYGYTF. The DNA for the CDR3 is TGTGCCATCAGCCAAGGGAACAGCCGGTCGGGCTATGGCTACACCTTC.

J is TRBJ2-3 and V is TRBV6-1, with 7 bases fitting TRBD2. CDR1 is MNHNS and CDR2 is SASEGT in the germline V gene. The J segment lost 0 bases and the V segment lost 7 bases, leaving 4 bases of the junction unmatched. The CDR3 is 14 amino acids. The CDR3 loop is CASNRLASTDTQYF. CDR3 bases: TGTGCCAGCAACCGACTAGCTAGCACAGATACGCAGTATTTT.

Regarding this clonotype: One end of the junction varies from germline; a read error may be responsible. This chain joins TRBV3-1 and TRBJ2-1; D remains ambiguous. The length of the CDR3 is 14 residues. Germline V gene sequence: CDR1 LGHDT, CDR2 YNNKEL (reference sequence). The CDR3 is CATSQSPARNEQFF. As DNA, the CDR3 is TGTGCCACCAGCCAATCCCCGGCGCGAAATGAGCAGTTCTTC.

This clonotype was found a few times. The V gene is TRBV7-8, the J gene TRBJ1-2; D gene uncertain. The CDR3 runs to 16 residues. Germline V gene sequence: CDR1 SGHVS, CDR2 FQNEAQ. Trimming pared 6 bases from V and 8 bases from J, leaving 25 bases between. In nucleotides, the CDR3 is TGTGCCAGCAGGGAACTTACACCGTCGATTAAGAGGGGCTACACCTTC. The encoded protein is CASRELTPSIKRGYTF.

Only a few counts were recorded for this clonotype. The chain combines TRBV4-3 with TRBJ2-3; 10 positions agree with TRBD2. Trimming took 4 bases from V and 5 from J; bases not matched to a gene: 3. The CDR3 has 14 amino acids. CDR1 and CDR2 from the germline V gene are LGHNA and YSLEER. The CDR3 spells CASSRLAGEDTQYF. The DNA for the CDR3 is TGCGCCAGCAGCCGGCTAGCGGGAGAAGATACGCAGTATTTT.

The chain employs TRBV30 and TRBJ2-4; 13 bases agree with TRBD2. V lost 0 bases and J lost 5; bases outside the gene matches: 4. The CDR3 length is 16 residues. Germline V gene sequence: CDR1 GTSNPN, CDR2 SVGIG (reference sequence). CDR3 loop: CAWSVGTSGKENIQYF. The CDR3, as DNA: TGTGCCTGGAGTGTGGGGACTAGCGGGAAGGAAAACATTCAGTACTTC.

The V gene is TRBV6-2 or TRBV6-3, the J gene TRBJ1-2, with D unclear. Deletions cut 5 bases from V and 0 bases from J, with 7 bases between. CDR1 is MNHEY and CDR2 is SVGEGT in the germline V gene. This CDR3 spans 13 amino acids. CDR3 DNA: TGTGCCAGCAGTGACGGTCCTAACTATGGCTACACCTTC. It is translated as CASSDGPNYGYTF.

In its sample, this clonotype was seen a few times. The CDR3: CASSRFSGRRELFF. The CDR3 bases are TGTGCCAGCAGCCGGTTTAGCGGGAGAAGGGAGCTGTTTTTT. The chain carries TRBV7-9 and TRBJ2-2, with 9 bases lining up with TRBD2. Germline lookup yields CDR1 SEHNR and CDR2 FQNEAQ (reference sequence). Unmatched junction bases numbered 7, after V lost 5 bases and J lost 9 bases. The CDR3 runs 14 residues. Filled out from reference TRBV7-9 and TRBJ2-2, the complete variable domain reads DTGVSQNPRHKITKRGQNVTFRCDPISEHNRLYWYRQTLGQGPEFLTYFQNEAQLEKSRLLSDRFSAERPKGSFSTLEIQRTEQGDSAMYLCASSRFSGRRELFFGEGSRLTVL.